This TCR beta chain was obtained from a study of Graves' ophthalmopathy and Graves' hyperthyroidism. V dropped 6 bases and J dropped 3; count of bases not matched to a gene: 8. The CDR3 totals 13 residues. Germline V lookup: CDR1 DFQATT, CDR2 SNEGSKA (reference sequence). For repertoire sequencing, the TCR beta CDR3 regions were amplified from RNA transcripts. Second-round multiplex PCR came after a first-round RT-PCR that employed HTBI primers. MiXCR, run by TCRdb on the multiplex PCR reads, gives a single entry per CDR3 protein. This table has a few hundred thousand distinct CDR3 sequences, 15% to 20% appearing once.

This TCR was sampled from an adult woman with stable Graves' hyperthyroidism. V usage is TRBV20-1 and J usage is TRBJ2-7, with TRBD2 matching over 7 bases. The specimen was peripheral blood. CDR3 residues: CSATWGGDYEQYF. In nucleotides, the CDR3 is TGCAGTGCCACGTGGGGGGGGGACTACGAGCAGTACTTC.